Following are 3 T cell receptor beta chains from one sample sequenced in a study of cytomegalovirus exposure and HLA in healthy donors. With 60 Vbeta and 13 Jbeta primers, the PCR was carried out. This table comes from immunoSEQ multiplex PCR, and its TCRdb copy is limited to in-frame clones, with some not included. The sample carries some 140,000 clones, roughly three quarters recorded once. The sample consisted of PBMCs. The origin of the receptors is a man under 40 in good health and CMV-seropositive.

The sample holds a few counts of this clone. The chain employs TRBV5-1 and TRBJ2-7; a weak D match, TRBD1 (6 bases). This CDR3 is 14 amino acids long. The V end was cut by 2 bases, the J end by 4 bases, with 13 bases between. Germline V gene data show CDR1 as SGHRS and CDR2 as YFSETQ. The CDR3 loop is CASSFWGPQYEQYF. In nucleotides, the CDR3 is TGCGCCAGCAGCTTTTGGGGGCCGCAGTACGAGCAGTACTTC.

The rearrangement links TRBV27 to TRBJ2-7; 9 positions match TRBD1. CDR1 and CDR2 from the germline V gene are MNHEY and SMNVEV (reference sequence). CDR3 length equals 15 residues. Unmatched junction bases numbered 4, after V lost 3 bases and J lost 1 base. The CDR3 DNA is TGTGCCAGCAGTTTCCGGGACAGGGTTTCCTACGAGCAGTACTTC. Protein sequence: CASSFRDRVSYEQYF.

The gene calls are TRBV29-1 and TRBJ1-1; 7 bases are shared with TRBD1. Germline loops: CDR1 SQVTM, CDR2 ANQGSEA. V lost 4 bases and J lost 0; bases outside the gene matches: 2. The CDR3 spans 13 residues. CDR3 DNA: TGCAGCGTTGGGGGACAGATGAACACTGAAGCTTTCTTT. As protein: CSVGGQMNTEAFF.